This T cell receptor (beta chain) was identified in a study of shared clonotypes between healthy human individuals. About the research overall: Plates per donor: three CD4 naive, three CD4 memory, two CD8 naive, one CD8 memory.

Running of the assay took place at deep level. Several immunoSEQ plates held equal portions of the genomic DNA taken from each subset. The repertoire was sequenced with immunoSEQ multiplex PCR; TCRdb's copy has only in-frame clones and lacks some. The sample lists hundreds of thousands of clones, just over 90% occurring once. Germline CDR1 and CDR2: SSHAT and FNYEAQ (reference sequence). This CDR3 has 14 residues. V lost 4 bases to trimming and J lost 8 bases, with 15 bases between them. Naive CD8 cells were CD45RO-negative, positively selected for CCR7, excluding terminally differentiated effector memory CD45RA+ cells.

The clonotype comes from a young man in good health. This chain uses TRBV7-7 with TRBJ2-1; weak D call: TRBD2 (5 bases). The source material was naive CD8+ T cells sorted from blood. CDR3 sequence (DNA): TGTGCCAGCAGCTCAATTCCGCGGGTAGATGAGCAGTTCTTC. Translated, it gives CASSSIPRVDEQFF.